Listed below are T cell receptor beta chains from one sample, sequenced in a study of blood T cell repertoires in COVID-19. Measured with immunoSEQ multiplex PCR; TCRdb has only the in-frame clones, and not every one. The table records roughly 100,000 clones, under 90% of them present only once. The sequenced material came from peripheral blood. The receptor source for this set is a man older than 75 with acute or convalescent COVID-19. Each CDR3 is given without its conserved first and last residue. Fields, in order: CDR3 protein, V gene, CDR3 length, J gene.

CDR3aa: ASSYEDRANSPLH
v_gene: TRBV6-5
len: 13
j_gene: TRBJ1-6

CDR3aa: ASRPGTGNEKLF
v_gene: TRBV6-5
len: 12
j_gene: TRBJ1-4

CDR3aa: ASSFVTENIQY
v_gene: TRBV7-9
len: 11
j_gene: TRBJ2-4

CDR3aa: ASSFWGQNTEAF
v_gene: TRBV27
len: 12
j_gene: TRBJ1-1

CDR3aa: SVGLVATNEKLF
v_gene: TRBV29-1
len: 12
j_gene: TRBJ1-4

CDR3aa: ASIQMGQGVNEQF
v_gene: TRBV28
len: 13
j_gene: TRBJ2-1

CDR3aa: ASSPAGQGYEKLF
v_gene: TRBV7-9
len: 13
j_gene: TRBJ1-4

CDR3aa: ASSLSWTDLSNPMNTEAF
v_gene: TRBV28
len: 18
j_gene: TRBJ1-1

CDR3aa: ASSIDRLGSGTYNEQF
v_gene: TRBV19
len: 16
j_gene: TRBJ2-1

CDR3aa: ASSSLAGGPGEQY
v_gene: TRBV5-1
len: 13
j_gene: TRBJ2-7

CDR3aa: ASSFRRMDTGELF
v_gene: TRBV5-8
len: 13
j_gene: TRBJ2-2

CDR3aa: ASSYGRDRVSSPLH
v_gene: TRBV6-5
len: 14
j_gene: TRBJ1-6

CDR3aa: ASSEATAGQPQH
v_gene: TRBV6-1
len: 12
j_gene: TRBJ1-5

CDR3aa: ASSSDSMVAKNIQY
v_gene: TRBV5-1
len: 14
j_gene: TRBJ2-4